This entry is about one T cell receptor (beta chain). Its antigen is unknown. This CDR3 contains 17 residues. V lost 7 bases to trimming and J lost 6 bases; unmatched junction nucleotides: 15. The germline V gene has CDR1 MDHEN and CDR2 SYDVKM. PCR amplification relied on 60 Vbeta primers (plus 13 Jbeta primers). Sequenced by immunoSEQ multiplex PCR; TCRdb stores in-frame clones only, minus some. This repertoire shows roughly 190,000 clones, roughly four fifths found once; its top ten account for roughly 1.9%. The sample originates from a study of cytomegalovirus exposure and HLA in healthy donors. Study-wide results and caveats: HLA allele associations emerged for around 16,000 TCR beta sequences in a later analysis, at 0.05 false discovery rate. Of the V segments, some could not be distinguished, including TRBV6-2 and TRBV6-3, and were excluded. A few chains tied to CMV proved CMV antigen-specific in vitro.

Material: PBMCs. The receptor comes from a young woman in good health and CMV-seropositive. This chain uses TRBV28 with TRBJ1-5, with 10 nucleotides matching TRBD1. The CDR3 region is CASKFIGTGVVGQPQHF. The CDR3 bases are TGTGCCAGCAAGTTTATAGGGACAGGGGTGGTTGGTCAGCCCCAGCATTTT.